The present T cell receptor beta chain was sequenced within a study of blood T cell repertoires in COVID-19. Study at large: The samples span acute and convalescent COVID-19 from the United States, Italy and Spain. T cells, B-cell-depleted T cells, or PBMCs supplied cDNA or gDNA.

Authors' methods: Reference gene primer amplification yielded estimated nucleated cell counts. Profiling relied on immunoSEQ multiplex PCR, and the TCRdb table lists in-frame clones only, not all of them. D and trimming were read from the DNA, whereas the V and J calls and clone size are those reported in that table. The sample lists 87,000 or so clones, 87% occurring once. This CDR3 region has 17 residues. V was shortened by 1 base and J by 4 bases, with 20 bases between the two germline ends. The germline V gene has CDR1 SGDLS and CDR2 YYNGEE. This clonotype originated in a woman of 80 years or more with acute or convalescent COVID-19. The genes are TRBV9 and TRBJ2-5; possible D gene TRBD1, 5 bases. The specimen was peripheral blood. This chain's CDR3 is CASSVYPDSPLPETQYF. Written as DNA, the CDR3 is TGTGCCAGCAGCGTATACCCCGACAGCCCTCTTCCAGAGACCCAGTACTTC.